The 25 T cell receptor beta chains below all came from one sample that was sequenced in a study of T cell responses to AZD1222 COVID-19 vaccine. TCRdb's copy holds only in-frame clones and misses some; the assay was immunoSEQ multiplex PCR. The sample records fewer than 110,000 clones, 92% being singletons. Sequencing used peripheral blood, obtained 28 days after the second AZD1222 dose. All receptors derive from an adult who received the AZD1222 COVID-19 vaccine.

CDR3: CASSSDRDSNTGELFF. For the CDR3, the DNA is TGTGCCAGCAGCTCCGATCGGGACAGCAACACCGGGGAGCTGTTTTTT. The genes are TRBV5-4 and TRBJ2-2; 7 nucleotides align to TRBD1. Unmatched junction bases numbered 7, after V lost 3 bases and J lost 2 bases. The CDR3 totals 16 residues. The germline gives CDR1 SGHNT, CDR2 YYREEE (reference sequence).

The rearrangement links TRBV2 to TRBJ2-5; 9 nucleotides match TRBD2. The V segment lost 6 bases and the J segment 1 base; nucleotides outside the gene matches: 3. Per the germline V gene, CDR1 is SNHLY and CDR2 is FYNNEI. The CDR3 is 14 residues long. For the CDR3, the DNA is TGTGCCAGCAGGGGACTAGCTTTCCAAGAGACCCAGTACTTC. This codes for CASRGLAFQETQYF.

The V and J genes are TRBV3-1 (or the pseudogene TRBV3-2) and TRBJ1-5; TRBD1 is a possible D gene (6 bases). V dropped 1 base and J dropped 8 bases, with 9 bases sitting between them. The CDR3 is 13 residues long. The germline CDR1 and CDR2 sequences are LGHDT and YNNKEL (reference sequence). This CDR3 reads CASSQVRGEPQHF. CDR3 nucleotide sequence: TGTGCCAGCAGCCAAGTCAGGGGAGAGCCCCAGCATTTT.

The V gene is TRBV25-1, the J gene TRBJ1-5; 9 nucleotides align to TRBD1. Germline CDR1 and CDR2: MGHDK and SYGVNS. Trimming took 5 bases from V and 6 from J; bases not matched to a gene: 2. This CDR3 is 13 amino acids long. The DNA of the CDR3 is TGTGCCAGCAGTACAGGGGGCGGTCAGCCCCAGCATTTT. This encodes CASSTGGGQPQHF.

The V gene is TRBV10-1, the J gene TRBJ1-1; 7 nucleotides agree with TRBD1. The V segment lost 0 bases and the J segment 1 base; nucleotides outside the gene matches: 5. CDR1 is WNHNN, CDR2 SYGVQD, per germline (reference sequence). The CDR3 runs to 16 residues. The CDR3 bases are TGCGCCAGCAGTGAGTCCCGACAGGGCGAGAACACTGAAGCTTTCTTT. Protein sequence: CASSESRQGENTEAFF.

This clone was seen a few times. The CDR3 DNA sequence: TGTGCCAGCAGCTTAGTAGAACCAGCTACAGATACGCAGTATTTT. It codes for CASSLVEPATDTQYF. V usage is TRBV7-9 and J usage is TRBJ2-3; D not resolved. Per germline, CDR1 SEHNR and CDR2 FQNEAQ (reference sequence). This CDR3 is built from 15 residues. The V and J ends lost 1 base and 3 bases respectively, with 11 bases between them.

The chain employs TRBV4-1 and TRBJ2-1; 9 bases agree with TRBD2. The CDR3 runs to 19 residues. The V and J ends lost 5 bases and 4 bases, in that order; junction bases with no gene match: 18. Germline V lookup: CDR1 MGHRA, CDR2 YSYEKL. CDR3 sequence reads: CASSSPQGRGGASYNEQFF. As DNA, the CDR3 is TGCGCCAGCAGCTCGCCCCAAGGGCGCGGGGGGGCCTCATACAATGAGCAGTTCTTC.

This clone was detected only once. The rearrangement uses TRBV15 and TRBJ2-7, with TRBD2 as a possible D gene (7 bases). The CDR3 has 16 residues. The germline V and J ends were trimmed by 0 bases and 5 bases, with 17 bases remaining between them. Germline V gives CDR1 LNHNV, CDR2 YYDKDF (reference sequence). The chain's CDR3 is CATSRDRGGVKDEQYF. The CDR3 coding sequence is TGTGCCACCAGCAGAGATAGGGGGGGTGTGAAGGACGAGCAGTACTTC.

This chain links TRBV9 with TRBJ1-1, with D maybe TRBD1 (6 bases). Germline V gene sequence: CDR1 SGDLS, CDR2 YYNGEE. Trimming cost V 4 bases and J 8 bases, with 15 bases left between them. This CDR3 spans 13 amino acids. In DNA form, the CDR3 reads TGTGCCAGCAGCCCTAGGGACACTAAAGAAGCTTTCTTT. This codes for CASSPRDTKEAFF.

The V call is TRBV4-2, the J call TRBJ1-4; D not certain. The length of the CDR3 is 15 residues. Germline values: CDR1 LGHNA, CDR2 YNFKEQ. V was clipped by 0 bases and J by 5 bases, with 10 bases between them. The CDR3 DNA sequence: TGTGCCAGCAGCCAAGATACCACGAGGAATGAAAAACTGTTTTTT. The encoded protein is CASSQDTTRNEKLFF.

CDR3 protein: CASRILGETQYF. CDR3 DNA: TGTGCCAGCAGAATACTAGGGGAGACCCAGTACTTC. The chain carries TRBV6-5 and TRBJ2-5, with a tentative D call TRBD2 (5 bases). There are 12 residues in the CDR3. Germline lookup yields CDR1 MNHEY and CDR2 SVGAGI. V was pared by 6 bases and J by 5 bases, with 10 bases between.

In nucleotides, the CDR3 is TGTGCCAGTAGTATTCGGTTGAACACTGAAGCTTTCTTT. This encodes CASSIRLNTEAFF. The chain combines TRBV19 with TRBJ1-1; D gene uncertain. Germline loops: CDR1 LNHDA, CDR2 SQIVND (reference sequence). Deletions cut 3 bases from V and 0 bases from J, with 5 bases between. The CDR3 loop spans 13 amino acids.

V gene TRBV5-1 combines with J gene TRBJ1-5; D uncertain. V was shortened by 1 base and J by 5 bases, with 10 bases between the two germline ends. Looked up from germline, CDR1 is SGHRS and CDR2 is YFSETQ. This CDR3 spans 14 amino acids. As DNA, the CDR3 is TGCGCCAGCAGCTTGTCGGGTCCTGATCAGCCCCAGCATTTT. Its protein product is CASSLSGPDQPQHF.

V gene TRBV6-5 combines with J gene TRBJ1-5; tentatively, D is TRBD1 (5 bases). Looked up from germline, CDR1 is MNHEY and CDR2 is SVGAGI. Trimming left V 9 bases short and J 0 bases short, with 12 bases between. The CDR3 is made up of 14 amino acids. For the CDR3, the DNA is TGTGCCAGGGGGGAAGGGTTTAGCAATCAGCCCCAGCATTTT. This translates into CARGEGFSNQPQHF.

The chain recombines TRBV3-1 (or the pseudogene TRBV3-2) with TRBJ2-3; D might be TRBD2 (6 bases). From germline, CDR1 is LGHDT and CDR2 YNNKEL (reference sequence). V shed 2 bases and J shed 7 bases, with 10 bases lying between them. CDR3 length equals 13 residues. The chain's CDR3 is CASSQTGVNTQYF. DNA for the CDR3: TGTGCCAGCAGCCAAACGGGGGTAAATACGCAGTATTTT.

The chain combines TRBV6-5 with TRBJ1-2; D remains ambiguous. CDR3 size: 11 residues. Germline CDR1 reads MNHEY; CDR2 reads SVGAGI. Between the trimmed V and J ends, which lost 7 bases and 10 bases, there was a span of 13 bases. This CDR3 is CASTSTLDYTF. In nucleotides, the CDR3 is TGTGCCAGCACCTCGACCTTGGACTACACCTTC.

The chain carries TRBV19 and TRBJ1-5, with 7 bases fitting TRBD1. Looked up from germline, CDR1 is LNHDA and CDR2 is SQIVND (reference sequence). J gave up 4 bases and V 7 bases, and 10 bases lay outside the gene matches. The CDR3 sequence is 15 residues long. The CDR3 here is CASNPNRGRNQPQHF. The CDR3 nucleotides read TGTGCCAGTAATCCAAACAGGGGACGGAATCAGCCCCAGCATTTT.

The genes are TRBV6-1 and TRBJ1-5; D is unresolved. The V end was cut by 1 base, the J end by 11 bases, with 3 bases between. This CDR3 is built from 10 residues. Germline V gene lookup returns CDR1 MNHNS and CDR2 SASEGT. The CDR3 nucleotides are TGTGCCAGCAGTGAAGGGTCCCAGCATTTT. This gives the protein CASSEGSQHF.

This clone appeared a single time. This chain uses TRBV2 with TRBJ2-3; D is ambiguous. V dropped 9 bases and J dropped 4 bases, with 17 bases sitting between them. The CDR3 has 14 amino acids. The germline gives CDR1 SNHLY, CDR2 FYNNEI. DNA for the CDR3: TGTGCCAGGTCGGCCCCGAGACTGTCAGATACGCAGTATTTT. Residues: CARSAPRLSDTQYF. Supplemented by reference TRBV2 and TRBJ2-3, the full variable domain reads EPEVTQTPSHQVTQMGQEVILRCVPISNHLYFYWYRQILGQKVEFLVSFYNNEISEKSEIFDDQFSVERPDGSNFTLKIRSTKLEDSAMYFCARSAPRLSDTQYFGPGTRLTVL.

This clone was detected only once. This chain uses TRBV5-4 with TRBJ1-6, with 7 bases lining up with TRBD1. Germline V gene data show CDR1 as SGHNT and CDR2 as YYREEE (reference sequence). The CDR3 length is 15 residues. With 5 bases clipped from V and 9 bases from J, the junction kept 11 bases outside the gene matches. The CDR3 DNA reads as TGTGCCAGCAGTAGCGGACAGGCAAGTGGTTCACCCCTCCACTTT. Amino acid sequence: CASSSGQASGSPLHF.

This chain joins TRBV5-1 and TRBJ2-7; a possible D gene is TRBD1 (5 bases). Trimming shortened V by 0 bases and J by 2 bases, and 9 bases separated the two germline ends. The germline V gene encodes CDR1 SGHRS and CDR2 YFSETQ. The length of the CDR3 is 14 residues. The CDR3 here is CASSLGQSAYEQYF. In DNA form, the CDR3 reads TGCGCCAGCAGCTTGGGACAGTCAGCCTACGAGCAGTACTTC.

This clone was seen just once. CDR3 residues: CASRVGHGSNYEQYF. The CDR3 DNA is TGTGCCAGTAGAGTTGGCCACGGTTCCAATTACGAGCAGTACTTC. The chain couples TRBV19 to TRBJ2-7; no clear D gene. Deletions cut 6 bases from V and 4 bases from J, with 19 bases between. The CDR3 runs to 15 residues. Germline CDR1 is LNHDA and CDR2 is SQIVND (reference sequence).

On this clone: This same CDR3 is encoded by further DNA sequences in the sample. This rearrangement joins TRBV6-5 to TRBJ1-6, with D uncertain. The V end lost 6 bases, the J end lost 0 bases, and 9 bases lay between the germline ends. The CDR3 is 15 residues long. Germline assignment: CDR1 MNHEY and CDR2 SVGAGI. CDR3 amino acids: CASSLEGSYNSPLHF. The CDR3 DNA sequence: TGTGCCAGCAGCCTTGAGGGCTCCTATAATTCACCCCTCCACTTT.

As DNA, the CDR3 is TGTGCCAGCAGCCAAGATTTAGTTCGGAGCTCCTACAATGAGCAGTTCTTC. It is translated as CASSQDLVRSSYNEQFF. This chain links TRBV14 with TRBJ2-1, with D unresolved. Germline V lookup: CDR1 SGHDN, CDR2 FVKESK. The V and J ends lost 0 bases and 0 bases respectively, with 12 bases between them. The CDR3 sequence is 17 residues long.

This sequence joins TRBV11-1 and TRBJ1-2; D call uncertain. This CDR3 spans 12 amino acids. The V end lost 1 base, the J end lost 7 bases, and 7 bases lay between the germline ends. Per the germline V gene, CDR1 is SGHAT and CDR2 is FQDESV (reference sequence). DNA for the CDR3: TGTGCCAGCAGCTTAGAGGGTTCTGGCTACACCTTC. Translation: CASSLEGSGYTF.